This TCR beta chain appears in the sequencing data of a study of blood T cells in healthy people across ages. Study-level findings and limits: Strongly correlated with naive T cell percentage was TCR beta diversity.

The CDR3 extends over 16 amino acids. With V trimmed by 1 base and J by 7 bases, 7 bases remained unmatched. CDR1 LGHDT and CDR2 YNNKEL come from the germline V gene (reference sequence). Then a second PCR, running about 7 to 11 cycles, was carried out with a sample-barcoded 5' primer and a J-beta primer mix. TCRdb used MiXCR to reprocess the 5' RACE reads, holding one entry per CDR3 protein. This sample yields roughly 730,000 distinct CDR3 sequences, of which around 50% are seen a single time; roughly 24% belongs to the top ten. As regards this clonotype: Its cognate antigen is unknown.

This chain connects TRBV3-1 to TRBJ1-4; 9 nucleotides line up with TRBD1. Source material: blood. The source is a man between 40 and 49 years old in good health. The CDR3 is CASSQVDPGQGEKLFF. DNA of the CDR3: TGTGCCAGCAGCCAAGTCGATCCGGGACAGGGTGAAAAACTGTTTTTT.